This entry features one T cell receptor beta chain sequence. Its antigen is still unknown. The entry originates in a study of cytomegalovirus exposure and HLA in healthy donors. As for the study in general: Within the Caucasian-associated ancestry cluster were more than 75% of the 350 to 400 genotyped donors. General observations from the study: Later work showed greater clonal expansion in HLA-associated TCR beta chains than in equally common others. An apparent linkage of common viral pathogens to several of the most significant clusters emerged in a later analysis. Later analysis associated a missense DCLRE1C variant with TCR beta V- and J-gene trimming.

Amplification used 60 Vbeta primers and 13 Jbeta primers. The repertoire was sequenced with immunoSEQ multiplex PCR; TCRdb's copy has only in-frame clones and lacks some. The table shows some 95,000 clones, with approximately 80% occurring only once. Sequenced: PBMCs. This clonotype was obtained from a woman in her thirties or forties in good health and CMV-seropositive.

CDR3 protein: CASSSTGEGGELFF. The CDR3 bases are TGTGCCAGCAGCTCGACAGGGGAAGGCGGGGAGCTGTTTTTT. The chain joins TRBV7-9 to TRBJ2-2; 8 bases align to TRBD1. Per germline, CDR1 SEHNR and CDR2 FQNEAQ (reference sequence). J lost 7 bases, V lost 4 bases, and 5 bases had no gene match. This CDR3 is 14 amino acids long.